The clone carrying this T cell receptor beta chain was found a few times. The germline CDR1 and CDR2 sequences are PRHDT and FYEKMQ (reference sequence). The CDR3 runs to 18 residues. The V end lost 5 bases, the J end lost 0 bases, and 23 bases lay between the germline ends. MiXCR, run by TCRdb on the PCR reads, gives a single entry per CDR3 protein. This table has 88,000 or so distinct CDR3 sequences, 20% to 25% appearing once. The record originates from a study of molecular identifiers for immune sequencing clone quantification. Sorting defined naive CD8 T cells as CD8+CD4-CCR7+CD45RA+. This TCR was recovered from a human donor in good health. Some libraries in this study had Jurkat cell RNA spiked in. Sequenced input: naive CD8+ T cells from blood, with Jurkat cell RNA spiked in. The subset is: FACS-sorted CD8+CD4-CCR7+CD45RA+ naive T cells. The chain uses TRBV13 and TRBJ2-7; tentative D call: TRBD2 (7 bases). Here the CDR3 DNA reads TGTGCCAGCAGCCGTAACCCTATACAGGGAGGGAACTCCTACGAGCAGTACTTC. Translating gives CASSRNPIQGGNSYEQYF. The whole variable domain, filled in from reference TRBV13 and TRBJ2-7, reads AAGVIQSPRHLIKEKRETATLKCYPIPRHDTVYWYQQGPGQDPQFLISFYEKMQSDKGSIPDRFSAQQFSDYHSELNMSSLELGDSALYFCASSRNPIQGGNSYEQYFGPGTRLTVT.